These 19 T cell receptor beta chains were sequenced from one sample in a study of blood T cell repertoires in COVID-19. Measured with immunoSEQ multiplex PCR; TCRdb has only the in-frame clones, and not every one. The repertoire holds roughly 150,000 clones, with 84% as singletons. The sequenced sample was peripheral blood. All receptors come from a woman aged 80 or over with acute or convalescent COVID-19.

This clone was seen only once. This rearrangement joins TRBV24-1 to TRBJ2-3; 11 bases line up with TRBD2. With 4 bases clipped from V and 5 bases from J, the junction kept 4 bases outside the gene matches. Germline V CDR1 and CDR2: KGHDR, SFDVKD. CDR3 size: 15 residues. CDR3 sequence (DNA): TGTGCCACCAGTGAAGGGACTAGCGGTGTAGATACGCAGTATTTT. The encoded protein is CATSEGTSGVDTQYF.

The chain has TRBV12-3 or TRBV12-4 and TRBJ2-1; 7 bases map to TRBD2. This CDR3 is 12 amino acids long. The CDR3 region is CAIAWGGNEQFF. For the CDR3, the DNA is TGTGCGATTGCGTGGGGGGGCAATGAGCAGTTCTTC.

CDR3 protein: CASSSRASETQYF. The CDR3, as DNA: TGTGCCAGCAGTAGCCGCGCTTCGGAGACCCAGTACTTC. This sequence joins TRBV7-3 and TRBJ2-5; no firm D call. CDR3 length: 13 amino acids. CDR1 is SGHTA, CDR2 FQGTGA, per germline. V was trimmed by 6 bases and J by 5 bases, leaving 13 bases between them. The variable domain in full, with the rest retrieved from reference TRBV7-3 and TRBJ2-5, is GAGVSQTPSNKVTEKGKYVELRCDPISGHTALYWYRQSLGQGPEFLIYFQGTGAADDSGLPNDRFFAVRPEGSVSTLKIQRTERGDSAVYLCASSSRASETQYFGPGTRLLVL.

The J gene is TRBJ2-1, the V gene TRBV3-1 (or the pseudogene TRBV3-2); tentatively, D is TRBD2 (5 bases). CDR3 length: 15 residues. Germline loops: CDR1 LGHDT, CDR2 YNNKEL (reference sequence). V lost 0 bases to trimming and J lost 2 bases, with 8 bases between them. DNA for the CDR3: TGTGCCAGCAGCCAAGAATACGGGACCTACAATGAGCAGTTCTTC. It translates to CASSQEYGTYNEQFF.

This rearrangement joins TRBV11-2 to TRBJ2-1; 8 bases match TRBD1. The CDR3 runs to 15 residues. The V gene's germline CDR1 is SGHAT and CDR2 FQNNGV. V shed 3 bases, J shed 4 bases, and the junction held 5 bases outside the gene matches. CDR3: CASSFQGASYNEQFF. The CDR3 nucleotides are TGTGCCAGCAGCTTCCAGGGGGCGTCTTACAATGAGCAGTTCTTC.

This chain uses TRBV29-1 with TRBJ1-2; the D is unclear. The V gene's germline CDR1 is SQVTM and CDR2 ANQGSEA. V lost 4 bases to trimming and J lost 8 bases, with 11 bases between them. The CDR3 extends over 11 amino acids. CDR3 DNA sequence: TGCAGCGTTGTGGTAACAGTCGGCTACACCTTC. As protein: CSVVVTVGYTF.

In this sample, this clone turned up once. The chain combines TRBV20-1 with TRBJ1-4; D is ambiguous. CDR1 is DFQATT and CDR2 is SNEGSKA in the germline V gene (reference sequence). Trimming pared 3 bases from V and 8 bases from J, leaving 13 bases between. The CDR3 is 13 residues long. The CDR3 region is CSASQEDLEKLFF. The CDR3 bases are TGCAGTGCTAGTCAGGAGGATTTGGAAAAACTGTTTTTT.

The chain joins TRBV18 to TRBJ1-2; weak D call: TRBD1 (6 bases). Germline CDR1 KGHSH, CDR2 LQKENI. The CDR3 covers 12 residues. The germline V and J ends were trimmed by 3 bases and 7 bases, with 9 bases remaining between them. CDR3 DNA: TGTGCCAGCTCACCTCTCAGGGGTGGCTACACCTTC. It translates to CASSPLRGGYTF.

The V call is TRBV10-3, the J call TRBJ1-2, with D possibly TRBD1 on 6 matching bases. This CDR3 has 17 residues. Germline lookup yields CDR1 ENHRY and CDR2 SYGVKD. V lost 6 bases to trimming and J lost 4 bases, with 24 bases between them. The CDR3 nucleotides are TGTGCCATCAGGCCGGGGCAGGGGAGGGAGACTAGCTATGGCTACACCTTC. The encoded protein is CAIRPGQGRETSYGYTF.

This clone was seen a few times. This chain links TRBV29-1 with TRBJ2-1; D is undetermined. Germline CDR1 reads SQVTM; CDR2 reads ANQGSEA. Trimming stripped 4 bases from V and 5 bases from J, with 3 bases between. This CDR3 contains 10 residues. The CDR3 loop is CSVADNEQFF. As DNA, the CDR3 is TGCAGCGTTGCCGACAATGAGCAGTTCTTC.

This chain uses TRBV3-1 (or the pseudogene TRBV3-2) with TRBJ1-1; TRBD1 agrees at 7 bases. Germline V CDR1 and CDR2: LGHDT, YNNKEL (reference sequence). V was pared by 5 bases and J by 8 bases, with 14 bases of the junction left unmatched. The CDR3 has 15 amino acids. CDR3 amino acids: CASSDGGTAPREAFF. The CDR3 coding sequence is TGTGCCAGCAGCGACGGCGGGACAGCCCCCAGGGAAGCTTTCTTT.

This clone was picked up one time. V usage is TRBV3-1 (or the pseudogene TRBV3-2) and J usage is TRBJ2-1; TRBD2 aligns across 9 bases. The junction had 1 base not matched to a gene; V was cut back by 1 base and J by 3 bases. The V gene's germline CDR1 is LGHDT and CDR2 YNNKEL (reference sequence). The CDR3 is 15 amino acids. CDR3 in DNA: TGTGCCAGCAGCCAAGCACTAGCGGGCTACAATGAGCAGTTCTTC. Protein product: CASSQALAGYNEQFF.

The V call is TRBV18, the J call TRBJ2-1; 15 bases are shared with TRBD2. Germline trimming cut 0 bases from V and 9 bases from J; bases unmatched to any gene: 3. The CDR3 covers 16 residues. The germline CDR1 and CDR2 sequences are KGHSH and LQKENI. CDR3 sequence (DNA): TGTGCCAGCTCACCACCAGGACTAGCGGGAGGGGGTGAGCAGTTCTTC. Translating gives CASSPPGLAGGGEQFF.

The chain employs TRBV20-1 and TRBJ1-6; a weak D match, TRBD1 (5 bases). This CDR3 spans 13 amino acids. Trimming pared 3 bases from V and 9 bases from J, leaving 12 bases between. Germline CDR1 is DFQATT and CDR2 is SNEGSKA (reference sequence). The CDR3 reads CSASRTSGSPLHF. The CDR3, as DNA: TGCAGTGCTAGTCGGACATCGGGTTCACCCCTCCACTTT.

V usage is TRBV13 and J usage is TRBJ1-2, with a possible D match to TRBD1 (5 bases). This CDR3 comprises 14 residues. Germline CDR1 PRHDT, CDR2 FYEKMQ (reference sequence). Trimming cost V 8 bases and J 5 bases, with 18 bases left between them. The CDR3 DNA is TGTGCCAGCGACCTAGGAAGGGGAACTTATGGCTACACCTTC. Residues: CASDLGRGTYGYTF.

This chain uses TRBV10-2 with TRBJ1-2; TRBD1 matches 8 bases. CDR3 size: 13 residues. Trimming cost V 6 bases and J 3 bases; bases outside gene matches: 3. CDR1 is WSHSY, CDR2 SAAADI, per germline. The CDR3 nucleotides are TGCGCCAGCAGGGACAGGGCGGACTATGGCTACACCTTC. Its translation is CASRDRADYGYTF.

CDR3 coding DNA: TGTGCCAGCAGCCAGTTCAGGGGGGACTCCTACGAGCAGTACTTC. Encoded protein: CASSQFRGDSYEQYF. J is TRBJ2-7 and V is TRBV14; D is possibly TRBD1 (7 bases). V was trimmed by 3 bases and J by 0 bases, leaving 12 bases between them. Germline-derived CDR1 and CDR2 are SGHDN and FVKESK. This CDR3 spans 15 amino acids.

The chain uses TRBV7-9 and TRBJ2-5; 8 bases agree with TRBD2. Germline V gene data show CDR1 as SEHNR and CDR2 as FQNEAQ (reference sequence). The junction had 17 bases not matched to a gene; V was cut back by 3 bases and J by 5 bases. This CDR3 region has 18 residues. The CDR3 here is CASSLDNAGGPSGETQYF. CDR3 nucleotide sequence: TGTGCCAGCAGCTTGGACAACGCGGGGGGACCATCTGGGGAGACCCAGTACTTC.

The chain employs TRBV6-5 and TRBJ1-6, with D unclear. In germline, CDR1 is MNHEY, CDR2 SVGAGI. The V end was cut by 10 bases, the J end by 0 bases, with 7 bases between. The CDR3 spans 13 residues. The CDR3 loop reads CAKAGSYNSPLHF. In nucleotides, the CDR3 is TGTGCCAAAGCGGGCTCCTATAATTCACCCCTCCACTTT.